This TCR beta chain derives from a study of blood T cell repertoires in COVID-19. Across the whole study: Sample material is recorded as cDNA or gDNA derived from T cells, B-cell-depleted T cells, or PBMCs.

TCRdb's copy holds only in-frame clones and misses some; the assay was immunoSEQ multiplex PCR. The repertoire holds 250,000 to 300,000 clones, with about 89% as singletons. The CDR3 runs 16 residues. Per the germline V gene, CDR1 is MNHEY and CDR2 is SVGAGI. Between the trimmed V and J ends, which lost 0 bases and 4 bases, there was a span of 13 bases. V and J are TRBV6-5 and TRBJ2-1; D possibly corresponds to TRBD1 (6 bases). This sequence was found in a human donor in a cohort exposed to, infected with or recovered from COVID-19 (not recorded which). The donor label of this sample is uncertain. Input material: PBMCs or T cells enriched from blood (not recorded which). The CDR3 is CASSYSWGPPYNEQFF. Written as DNA, the CDR3 is TGTGCCAGCAGTTACTCCTGGGGGCCCCCTTACAATGAGCAGTTCTTC.